These 5 T cell receptor beta chains came from one sample sequenced in a study of blood T cells in healthy people across ages (dated by TCRdb to the mid-2010s). Library generation was performed with 5' RACE. Sequencing relied on an Illumina HiSeq 2500. A second PCR of roughly 7 to 11 cycles was performed with a sample-barcoded 5' primer and a J-beta primer mix. TCRdb itself trimmed the public reads at Q25 with fastp, ran MiXCR and retained productive beta chains. One record per CDR3 amino acid sequence lists the most common genes and DNA. The sample contains more than 650,000 distinct CDR3 sequences, around half of them found a single time. Of the sample, approximately 40% is held by the ten largest clones. Sequencing input: blood. The receptors shown here come from a man older than 75 in good health.

This clonotype was counted only a few times. The chain carries TRBV29-1 and TRBJ2-5; D gene uncertain. CDR3 length equals 12 residues. Per germline, CDR1 SQVTM and CDR2 ANQGSEA. V lost 4 bases to trimming and J lost 5 bases, with 11 bases between them. This CDR3 reads CSVGSAPETQYF. In DNA form, the CDR3 reads TGCAGCGTTGGCAGCGCCCCGGAGACCCAGTACTTC.

Points on this clonotype: The junction and the germline gene differ at one end; a read error may be behind it. The V gene is TRBV10-2, the J gene TRBJ2-7; 10 nucleotides match TRBD2. In germline, CDR1 is WSHSY, CDR2 SAAADI. The CDR3 contains 15 residues. CDR3 loop: CASSASGRVSYGQYF. In DNA, the CDR3 is TGCGCCAGCAGTGCCAGCGGGAGGGTCTCCTACGGGCAGTACTTC.

V gene TRBV25-1 combines with J gene TRBJ2-5; perhaps TRBD2 as D (5 bases). With the DNA end fitting TRBJ2-7 better, the J assignment may be wrong. The CDR3 has 16 amino acids. Germline CDR1 is MGHDK and CDR2 is SYGVNS. The CDR3 spells CASRSDVGVLNYEQYF. The CDR3 DNA follows: TGTGCCAGCAGAAGTGATGTCGGGGTCTTAAACTACGAGCAGTACTTC.

The chain is built from TRBV5-6 and TRBJ1-5, with a possible D match to TRBD1 (6 bases). V lost 0 bases to trimming and J lost 5 bases, with 9 bases between them. The CDR3 is 14 amino acids. Germline V gene lookup returns CDR1 SGHDT and CDR2 YYEEEE. This CDR3 is CASSLGQVYQPQHF. CDR3 DNA sequence: TGTGCCAGCAGCTTGGGACAGGTCTATCAGCCCCAGCATTTT.

The chain couples TRBV29-1 to TRBJ2-7, with 10 nucleotides matching TRBD1. The CDR3 totals 14 residues. CDR1 SQVTM and CDR2 ANQGSEA come from the germline V gene. Trimming removed 6 bases from V and 0 bases from J; junction bases left unmatched: 5. The CDR3 coding sequence is TGCAGCGTCGACAGGGGGCAGGGCTCCTACGAGCAGTACTTC. Translating gives CSVDRGQGSYEQYF.